Listed below are T cell receptor beta chains from one sample, sequenced in a study of cytomegalovirus exposure and HLA in healthy donors. Libraries were prepared by immunoSEQ multiplex PCR; TCRdb keeps only in-frame clonotypes and omits some of them. This sample carries 150,000 or so clones, 65% to 70% of them seen once, and the ten largest clones take about 10%. Sequenced input: PBMCs. The receptors stem from a young man in good health and CMV-seropositive. CDR3s include the opening cysteine and the closing phenylalanine or tryptophan. The D gene is left open where the match is weak. Clone sizes are given selectively: once, few, many, or a class where the clone is expanded.

size	V	D	J	DNA	CDR3
-	TRBV7-8	TRBD2	TRBJ2-5	TGTGCCAGCAGCTTTCCTCCGGGACTAGCGGGATCCTTGGAGCAGTACTTC	CASSFPPGLAGSLEQYF
few	TRBV9	TRBD2	TRBJ2-5	TGTGCCAGCAGCGTAACGACTAGCGGTATCCAAGAGACCCAGTACTTC	CASSVTTSGIQETQYF
-	TRBV18	-	TRBJ2-7	TGTGCCAGCTCACCGGGGCAGGCCTCCTCCTACGAGCAGTACTTC	CASSPGQASSYEQYF
few	TRBV2	-	TRBJ1-2	TGTGCCAGCAGTGGACAGGCGGTTTTCAGTGGCTACACCTTC	CASSGQAVFSGYTF
-	TRBV7-9	-	TRBJ2-5	TGTGCCAGCAGCTTAGAATATGGCAGGGGAGAGACCCAGTACTTC	CASSLEYGRGETQYF
-	TRBV15	-	TRBJ2-7	TGTGCCACCAGCAGAACCGGGACTTTGCCTTTCGAGCAGTACTTC	CATSRTGTLPFEQYF
-	TRBV28	-	TRBJ2-7	TGTGCCAGCAGCATAGATTCTTCCTCCTACGAGCAGTACTTC	CASSIDSSSYEQYF
-	TRBV7-9	-	TRBJ2-7	TGTGCCAGCAGCTTAATGGGACTGAGCTACGAGCAGTACTTC	CASSLMGLSYEQYF
few	TRBV28	-	TRBJ2-3	TGTGCCAGCAGTGGTGACAGGCGAAGCACAGATACGCAGTATTTT	CASSGDRRSTDTQYF
-	TRBV7-3	-	TRBJ2-1	TGTGCCAGCAGCCCTCTGGGAGGAAGCTCCTACAATGAGCAGTTCTTC	CASSPLGGSSYNEQFF
once	TRBV19	TRBD1	TRBJ1-5	TGTGCCAGTAGTATGGGGGGACAGTCTTATAGCAATCAGCCCCAGCATTTT	CASSMGGQSYSNQPQHF
-	TRBV6-5	-	TRBJ1-3	TGTGCCAGCAGTTATGTACCGCGCAATGGAAACACCATATATTTT	CASSYVPRNGNTIYF
-	TRBV19	-	TRBJ2-2	TGTGCCACTAGGTCCGGGGCAGGGGCGAACACCGGGGAGCTGTTTTTT	CATRSGAGANTGELFF
-	TRBV7-2	-	TRBJ2-7	TGTGCCAGCAGCCCTCGGAGTCCCGTCTCCTACGAGCAGTACTTC	CASSPRSPVSYEQYF
once	TRBV27	-	TRBJ2-5	TGTGCCAGCAGTTTAAAGGGGCCCTACCAAGAGACCCAGTACTTC	CASSLKGPYQETQYF
-	TRBV28	-	TRBJ2-2	TGTGCCAGCGGTGGGGCCCCGAACACCGGGGAGCTGTTTTTT	CASGGAPNTGELFF
once	TRBV29-1	-	TRBJ2-5	TGCAGCGTTGAAATTGTAGCAGTAGAGACCCAGTACTTC	CSVEIVAVETQYF
-	TRBV2	TRBD1	TRBJ2-5	TGTGCCAGCGGCGGGACAGGGGGCACCCGACAAGAGACCCAGTACTTC	CASGGTGGTRQETQYF